The sequence of this T cell receptor (beta chain) was determined in a study of technical replicates of blood from a handful of donors. J was trimmed by 3 bases and V by 9 bases; bases with no gene match: 2. Germline CDR1 and CDR2: WSHSY and SAAADI. The CDR3 contains 12 residues. Profiling relied on immunoSEQ multiplex PCR, and the TCRdb table lists in-frame clones only, not all of them. The table includes some 77,000 clones, about 92% detected once. Sequencing input: T cells isolated from PBMCs. The rearrangement uses TRBV10-2 and TRBJ2-5; TRBD2 aligns across 9 bases. The sequence was obtained from a human donor in good health. The CDR3 DNA follows: TGCGCCAGTAGACTAGCGGAAGAGACCCAGTACTTC. Translated, it gives CASRLAEETQYF.